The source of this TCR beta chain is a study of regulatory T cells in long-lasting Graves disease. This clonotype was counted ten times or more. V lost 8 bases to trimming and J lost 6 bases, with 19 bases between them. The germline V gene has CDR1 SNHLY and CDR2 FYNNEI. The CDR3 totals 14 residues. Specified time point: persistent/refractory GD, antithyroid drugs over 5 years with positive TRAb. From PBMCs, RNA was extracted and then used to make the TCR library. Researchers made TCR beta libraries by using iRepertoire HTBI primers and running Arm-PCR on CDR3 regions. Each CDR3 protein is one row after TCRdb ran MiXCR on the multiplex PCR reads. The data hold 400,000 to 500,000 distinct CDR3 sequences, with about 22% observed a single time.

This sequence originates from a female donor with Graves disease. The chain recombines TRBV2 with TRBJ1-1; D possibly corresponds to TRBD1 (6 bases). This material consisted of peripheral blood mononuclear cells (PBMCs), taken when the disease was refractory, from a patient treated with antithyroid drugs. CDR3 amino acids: CASQPLQGRAEAFF. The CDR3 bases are TGTGCCAGCCAACCTCTACAGGGTCGCGCTGAAGCTTTCTTT.